These T cell receptor beta chains were read from a single sample in a study of blood T cell repertoires in COVID-19. Data came from immunoSEQ multiplex PCR; TCRdb stores just in-frame clones and leaves some out. Among some 40,000 clones, about 80% were seen once, and the ten largest hold roughly 40%. Sequencing was done on a sample of peripheral blood. These receptor sequences come from a woman older than 75 with acute or convalescent COVID-19. CDR3s include the opening cysteine and the closing phenylalanine or tryptophan. The D gene is left open where the match is weak. Expanded clones get a size class; other rows say once, few or many, or leave the size out.

clone size: NA
V gene: TRBV7-9
J gene: TRBJ1-1
D gene: TRBD1
CDR3 DNA: TGTGCCAGCAGCCCCCAGGGGGTCAGGACTGAAGCTTTCTTT
CDR3 protein: CASSPQGVRTEAFF

clone size: NA
V gene: TRBV18
J gene: TRBJ2-1
D gene: NA
CDR3 DNA: TGTGCCAGCTCACCACTCGGAGGGGGGGTCGGTGGGAATGAGCAGTTCTTC
CDR3 protein: CASSPLGGGVGGNEQFF

clone size: NA
V gene: TRBV11-3
J gene: TRBJ2-1
D gene: NA
CDR3 DNA: TGTGCCAGCAGCCCGACTGGGTCCTACAATGAGCAGTTCTTC
CDR3 protein: CASSPTGSYNEQFF

clone size: NA
V gene: TRBV2
J gene: TRBJ2-3
D gene: NA
CDR3 DNA: TGTGCCAGCACCCCTCGAGATACGCAGTATTTT
CDR3 protein: CASTPRDTQYF

clone size: NA
V gene: TRBV19
J gene: TRBJ1-6
D gene: TRBD1
CDR3 DNA: TGTGCCAGTAGTACTACCGGGACAGACAATTCACCCCTCCACTTT
CDR3 protein: CASSTTGTDNSPLHF

clone size: NA
V gene: TRBV11-2
J gene: TRBJ2-5
D gene: TRBD2
CDR3 DNA: TGTGCCAGCAGCTTAAAGTCGGTAGCGGGGCGGCAAGAGACCCAGTACTTC
CDR3 protein: CASSLKSVAGRQETQYF

clone size: NA
V gene: TRBV7-2
J gene: TRBJ1-1
D gene: NA
CDR3 DNA: TGTGCCAGCAGCTTAGGGAGGGAGAACACTGAAGCTTTCTTT
CDR3 protein: CASSLGRENTEAFF

clone size: once
V gene: TRBV28
J gene: TRBJ1-1
D gene: TRBD1
CDR3 DNA: TGTGCCAGCAGTTTTTCAGGGGGCGCCTTGAACACTGAAGCTTTCTTT
CDR3 protein: CASSFSGGALNTEAFF

clone size: NA
V gene: TRBV10-3
J gene: TRBJ2-3
D gene: NA
CDR3 DNA: TGTGCCATCACCCGGGACATTTCTAGCACAGATACGCAGTATTTT
CDR3 protein: CAITRDISSTDTQYF

clone size: NA
V gene: TRBV5-6
J gene: TRBJ1-1
D gene: NA
CDR3 DNA: TGTGCCAGCAGCCAGACAGGCAGTGAAGCTTTCTTT
CDR3 protein: CASSQTGSEAFF

clone size: NA
V gene: TRBV2
J gene: TRBJ1-2
D gene: NA
CDR3 DNA: TGTGCCAGCAGAGCACAGGGCCTCTATGGCTACACCTTC
CDR3 protein: CASRAQGLYGYTF

clone size: NA
V gene: TRBV29-1
J gene: TRBJ2-1
D gene: TRBD2
CDR3 DNA: TGCAGCGTTGGGAGTAGCGGGGGGGGCGGGGATGAGCAGTTCTTC
CDR3 protein: CSVGSSGGGGDEQFF

clone size: NA
V gene: TRBV5-6
J gene: TRBJ1-3
D gene: NA
CDR3 DNA: TGTGCCAGCAGCGCAGGACTGGGAAACACCATATATTTT
CDR3 protein: CASSAGLGNTIYF

clone size: NA
V gene: TRBV2
J gene: TRBJ2-5
D gene: TRBD2
CDR3 DNA: TGTGCCAGCAACCCCCAGCGGGGGGCGGGGGAGACCCAGTACTTC
CDR3 protein: CASNPQRGAGETQYF

clone size: NA
V gene: TRBV11-3
J gene: TRBJ2-5
D gene: TRBD2
CDR3 DNA: TGTGCCAGCAGCGCCGGGGGGGCCCTGGGGCAAGAGACCCAGTACTTC
CDR3 protein: CASSAGGALGQETQYF

clone size: NA
V gene: TRBV5-1
J gene: TRBJ2-4
D gene: TRBD1
CDR3 DNA: TGCGCCAGCAGCCCGGGACAGAGCAAAAACATTCAGTACTTC
CDR3 protein: CASSPGQSKNIQYF

clone size: NA
V gene: TRBV19
J gene: TRBJ2-2
D gene: TRBD1
CDR3 DNA: TGTGCCAGTAGTACCGGGACAGGGGACACCGGGGAGCTGTTTTTT
CDR3 protein: CASSTGTGDTGELFF

clone size: many
V gene: TRBV5-4
J gene: TRBJ2-1
D gene: NA
CDR3 DNA: TGTGCCAGCAGCTTGACAGGCTCCTACAATGAGCAGTTCTTC
CDR3 protein: CASSLTGSYNEQFF

clone size: NA
V gene: TRBV11-2
J gene: TRBJ2-1
D gene: TRBD2
CDR3 DNA: TGTGCCAGCAGCTTAGAGGGACTAGACGTTTCCTACAATGAGCAGTTCTTC
CDR3 protein: CASSLEGLDVSYNEQFF

clone size: NA
V gene: TRBV2
J gene: TRBJ2-1
D gene: TRBD2
CDR3 DNA: TGTGCCAGCCGACAATCGGGGGGGAGAAATGAGCAGTTCTTC
CDR3 protein: CASRQSGGRNEQFF

clone size: NA
V gene: TRBV20-1
J gene: TRBJ1-1
D gene: NA
CDR3 DNA: TGCGTGAGGAGGGAGGCCACTGAAGCTTTCTTT
CDR3 protein: CVRREATEAFF